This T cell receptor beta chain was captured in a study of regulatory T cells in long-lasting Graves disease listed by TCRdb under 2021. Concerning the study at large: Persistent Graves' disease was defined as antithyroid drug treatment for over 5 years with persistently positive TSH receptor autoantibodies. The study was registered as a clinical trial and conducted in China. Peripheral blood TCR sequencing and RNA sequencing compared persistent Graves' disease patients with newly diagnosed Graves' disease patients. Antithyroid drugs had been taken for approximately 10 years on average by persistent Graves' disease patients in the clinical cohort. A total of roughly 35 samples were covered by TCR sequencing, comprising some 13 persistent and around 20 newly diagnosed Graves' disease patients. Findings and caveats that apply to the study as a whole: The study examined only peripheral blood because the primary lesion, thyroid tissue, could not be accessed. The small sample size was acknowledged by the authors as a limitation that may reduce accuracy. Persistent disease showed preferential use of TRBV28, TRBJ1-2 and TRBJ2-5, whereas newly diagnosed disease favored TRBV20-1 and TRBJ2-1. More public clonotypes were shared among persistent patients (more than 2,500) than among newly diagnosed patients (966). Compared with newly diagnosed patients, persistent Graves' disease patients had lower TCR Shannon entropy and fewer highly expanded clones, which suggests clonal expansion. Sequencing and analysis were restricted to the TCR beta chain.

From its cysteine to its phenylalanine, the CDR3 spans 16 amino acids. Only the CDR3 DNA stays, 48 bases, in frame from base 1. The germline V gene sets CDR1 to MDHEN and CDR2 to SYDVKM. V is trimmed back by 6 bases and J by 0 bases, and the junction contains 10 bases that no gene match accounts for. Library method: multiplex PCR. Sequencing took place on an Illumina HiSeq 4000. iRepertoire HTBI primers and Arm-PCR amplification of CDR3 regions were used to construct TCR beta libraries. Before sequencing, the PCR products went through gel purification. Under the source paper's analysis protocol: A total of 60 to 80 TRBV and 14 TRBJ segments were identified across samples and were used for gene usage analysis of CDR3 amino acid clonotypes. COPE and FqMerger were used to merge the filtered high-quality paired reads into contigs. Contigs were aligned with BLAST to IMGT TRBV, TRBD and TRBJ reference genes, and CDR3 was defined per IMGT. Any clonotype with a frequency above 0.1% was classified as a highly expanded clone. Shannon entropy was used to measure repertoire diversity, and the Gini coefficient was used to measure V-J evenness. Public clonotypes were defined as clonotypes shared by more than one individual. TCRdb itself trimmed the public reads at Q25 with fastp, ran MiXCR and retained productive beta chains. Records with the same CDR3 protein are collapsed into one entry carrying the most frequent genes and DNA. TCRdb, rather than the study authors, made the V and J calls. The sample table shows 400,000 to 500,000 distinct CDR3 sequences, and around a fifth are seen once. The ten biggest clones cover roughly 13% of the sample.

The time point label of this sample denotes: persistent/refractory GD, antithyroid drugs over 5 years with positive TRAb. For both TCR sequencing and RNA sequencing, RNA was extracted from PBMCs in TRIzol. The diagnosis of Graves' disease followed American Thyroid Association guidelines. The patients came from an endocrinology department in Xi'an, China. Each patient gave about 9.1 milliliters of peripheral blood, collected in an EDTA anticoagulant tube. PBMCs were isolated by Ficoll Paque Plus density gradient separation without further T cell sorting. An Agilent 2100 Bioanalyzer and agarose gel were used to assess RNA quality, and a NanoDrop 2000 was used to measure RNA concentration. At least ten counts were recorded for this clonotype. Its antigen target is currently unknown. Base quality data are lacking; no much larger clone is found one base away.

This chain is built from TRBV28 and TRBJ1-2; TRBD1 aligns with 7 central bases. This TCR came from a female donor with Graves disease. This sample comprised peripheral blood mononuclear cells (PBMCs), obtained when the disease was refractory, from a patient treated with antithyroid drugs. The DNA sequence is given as TGTGCCAGCAGACACAGGGGCCCCCCTCCTAACTATGGCTACACCTTC. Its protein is CASRHRGPPPNYGYTF.